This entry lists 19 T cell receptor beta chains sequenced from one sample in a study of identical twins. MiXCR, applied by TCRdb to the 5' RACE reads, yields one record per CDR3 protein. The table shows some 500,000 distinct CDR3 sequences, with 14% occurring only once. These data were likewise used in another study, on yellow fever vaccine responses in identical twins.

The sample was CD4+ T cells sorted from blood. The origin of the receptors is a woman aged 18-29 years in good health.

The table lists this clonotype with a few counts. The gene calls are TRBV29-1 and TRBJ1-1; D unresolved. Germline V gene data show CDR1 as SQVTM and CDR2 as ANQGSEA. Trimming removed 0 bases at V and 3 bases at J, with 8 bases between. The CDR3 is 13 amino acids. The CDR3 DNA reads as TGCAGCGTTGAAGACCGGGAAGACACTGAAGCTTTCTTT. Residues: CSVEDREDTEAFF. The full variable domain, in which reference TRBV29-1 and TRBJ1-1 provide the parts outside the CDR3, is SAVISQKPSRDICQRGTSLTIQCQVDSQVTMMFWYRQQPGQSLTLIATANQGSEATYESGFVIDKFPISRPNLTFSTLTVSNMSPEDSSIYLCSVEDREDTEAFFGQGTRLTVV.

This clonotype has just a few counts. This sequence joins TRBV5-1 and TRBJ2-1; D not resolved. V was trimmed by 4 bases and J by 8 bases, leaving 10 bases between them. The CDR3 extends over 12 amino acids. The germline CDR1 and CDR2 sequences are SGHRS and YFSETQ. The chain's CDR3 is CASSLGSDEQFF. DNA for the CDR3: TGCGCCAGCAGCCTGGGATCGGATGAGCAGTTCTTC.

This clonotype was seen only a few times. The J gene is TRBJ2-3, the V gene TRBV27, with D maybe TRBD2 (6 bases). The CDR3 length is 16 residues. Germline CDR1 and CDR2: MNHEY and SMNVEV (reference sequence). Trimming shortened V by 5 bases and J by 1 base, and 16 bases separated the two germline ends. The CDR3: CASSSPGREGTDTQYF. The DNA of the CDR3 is TGTGCCAGCAGTAGCCCGGGTAGGGAGGGCACAGATACGCAGTATTTT.

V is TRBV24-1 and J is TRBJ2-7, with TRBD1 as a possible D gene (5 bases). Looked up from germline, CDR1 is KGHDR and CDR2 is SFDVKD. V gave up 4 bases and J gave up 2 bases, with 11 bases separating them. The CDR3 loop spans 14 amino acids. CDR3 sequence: CATSESRAPYEQYF. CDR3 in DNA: TGTGCCACCAGTGAAAGCAGGGCCCCCTACGAGCAGTACTTC.

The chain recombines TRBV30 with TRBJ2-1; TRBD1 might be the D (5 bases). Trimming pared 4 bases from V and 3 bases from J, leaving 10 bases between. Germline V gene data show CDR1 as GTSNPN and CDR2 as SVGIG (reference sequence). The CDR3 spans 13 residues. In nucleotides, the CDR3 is TGTGCCTGGAATTCCCAGGGCTACAATGAGCAGTTCTTC. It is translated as CAWNSQGYNEQFF.

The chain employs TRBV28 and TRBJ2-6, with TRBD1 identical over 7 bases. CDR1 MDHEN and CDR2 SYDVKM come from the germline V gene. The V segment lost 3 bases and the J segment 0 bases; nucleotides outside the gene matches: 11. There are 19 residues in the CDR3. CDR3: CASSFVDWDRYSGANVLTF. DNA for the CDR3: TGTGCCAGCAGTTTTGTTGATTGGGACAGATACTCTGGGGCCAACGTCCTGACTTTC. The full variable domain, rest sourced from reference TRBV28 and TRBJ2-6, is DVKVTQSSRYLVKRTGEKVFLECVQDMDHENMFWYRQDPGLGLRLIYFSYDVKMKEKGDIPEGYSVSREKKERFSLILESASTNQTSMYLCASSFVDWDRYSGANVLTFGAGSRLTVL.

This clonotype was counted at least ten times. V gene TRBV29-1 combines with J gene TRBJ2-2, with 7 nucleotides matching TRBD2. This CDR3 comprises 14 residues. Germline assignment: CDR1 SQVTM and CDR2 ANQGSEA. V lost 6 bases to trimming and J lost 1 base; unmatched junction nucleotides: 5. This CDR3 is CSVAGVLNTGELFF. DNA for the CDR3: TGCAGCGTCGCGGGGGTATTGAACACCGGGGAGCTGTTTTTT.

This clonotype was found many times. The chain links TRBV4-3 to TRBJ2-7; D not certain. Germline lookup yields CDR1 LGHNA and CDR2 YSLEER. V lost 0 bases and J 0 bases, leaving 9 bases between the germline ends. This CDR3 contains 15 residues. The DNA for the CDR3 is TGCGCCAGCAGCCAAGAGGCGATTCCCTCCTACGAGCAGTACTTC. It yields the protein CASSQEAIPSYEQYF.

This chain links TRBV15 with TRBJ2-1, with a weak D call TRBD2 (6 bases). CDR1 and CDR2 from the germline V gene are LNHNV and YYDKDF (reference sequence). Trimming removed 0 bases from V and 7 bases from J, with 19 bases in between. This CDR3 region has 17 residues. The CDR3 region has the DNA TGTGCCACCAGCAGAGACCCCGTCGGGAGAGCAAGGAATGAGCAGTTCTTC. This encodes CATSRDPVGRARNEQFF.

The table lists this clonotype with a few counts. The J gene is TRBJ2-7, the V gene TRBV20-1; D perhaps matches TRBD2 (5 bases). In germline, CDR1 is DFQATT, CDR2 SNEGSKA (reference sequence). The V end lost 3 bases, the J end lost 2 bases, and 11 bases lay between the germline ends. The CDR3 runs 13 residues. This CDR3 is CSARASTAYEQYF. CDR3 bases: TGCAGTGCTAGGGCTAGCACAGCCTACGAGCAGTACTTC.

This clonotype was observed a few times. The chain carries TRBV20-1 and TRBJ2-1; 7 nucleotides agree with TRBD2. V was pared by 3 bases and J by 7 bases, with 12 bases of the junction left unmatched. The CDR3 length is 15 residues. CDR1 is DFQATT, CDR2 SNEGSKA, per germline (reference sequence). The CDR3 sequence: CSASYLAGVGNEQFF. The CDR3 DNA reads TGCAGTGCTAGTTATCTCGCGGGAGTGGGTAATGAGCAGTTCTTC.

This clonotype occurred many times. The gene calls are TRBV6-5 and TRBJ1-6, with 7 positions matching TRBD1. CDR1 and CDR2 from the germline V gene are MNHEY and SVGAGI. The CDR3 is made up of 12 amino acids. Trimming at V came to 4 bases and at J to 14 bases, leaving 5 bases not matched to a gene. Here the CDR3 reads CASSSNTGALHF. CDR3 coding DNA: TGTGCCAGCAGTTCTAATACAGGGGCCCTCCACTTT.

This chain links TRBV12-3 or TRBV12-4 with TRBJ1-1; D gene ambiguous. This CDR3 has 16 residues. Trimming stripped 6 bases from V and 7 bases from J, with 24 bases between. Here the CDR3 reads CASSLLGLPSENEAFF. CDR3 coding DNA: TGTGCCAGCAGCCTACTTGGACTCCCGAGTGAAAATGAAGCTTTCTTT.

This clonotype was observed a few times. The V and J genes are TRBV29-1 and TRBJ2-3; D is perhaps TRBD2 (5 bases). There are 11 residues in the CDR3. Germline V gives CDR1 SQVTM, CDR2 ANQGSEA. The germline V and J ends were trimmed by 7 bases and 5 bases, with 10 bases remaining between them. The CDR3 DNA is TGCAGCGCGGGGTGGCGAGATACGCAGTATTTT. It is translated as CSAGWRDTQYF.

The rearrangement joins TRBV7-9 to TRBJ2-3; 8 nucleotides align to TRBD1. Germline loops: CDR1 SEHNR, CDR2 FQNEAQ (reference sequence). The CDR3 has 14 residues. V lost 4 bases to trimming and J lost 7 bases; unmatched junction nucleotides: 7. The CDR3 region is CASSYSGGRNTQYF. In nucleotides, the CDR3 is TGTGCCAGCAGCTACTCAGGGGGCCGGAATACGCAGTATTTT.

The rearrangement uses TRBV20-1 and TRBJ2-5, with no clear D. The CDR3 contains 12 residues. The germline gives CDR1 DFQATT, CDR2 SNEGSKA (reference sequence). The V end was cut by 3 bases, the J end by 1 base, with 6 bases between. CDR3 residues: CSASDPQETQYF. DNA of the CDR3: TGCAGTGCTAGTGACCCCCAAGAGACCCAGTACTTC.

CDR3 protein: CASSDYMRGGADTQYF. The CDR3 DNA reads as TGTGCCAGCAGTGATTACATGCGTGGAGGCGCAGATACGCAGTATTTT. The chain recombines TRBV2 with TRBJ2-3; D possibly corresponds to TRBD2 (5 bases). Trimming took off 3 bases at V and 4 bases at J, with 17 bases between the two ends. The germline V gene encodes CDR1 SNHLY and CDR2 FYNNEI. The CDR3 has 16 residues. The full variable domain, completed using reference TRBV2 and TRBJ2-3, is EPEVTQTPSHQVTQMGQEVILRCVPISNHLYFYWYRQILGQKVEFLVSFYNNEISEKSEIFDDQFSVERPDGSNFTLKIRSTKLEDSAMYFCASSDYMRGGADTQYFGPGTRLTVL.

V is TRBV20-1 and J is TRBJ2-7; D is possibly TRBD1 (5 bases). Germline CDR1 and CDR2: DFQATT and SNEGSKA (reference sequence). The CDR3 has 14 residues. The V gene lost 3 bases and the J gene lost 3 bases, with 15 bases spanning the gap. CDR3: CSASGDRGFYEQYF. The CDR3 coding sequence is TGCAGTGCTAGTGGCGACAGAGGATTCTACGAGCAGTACTTC.

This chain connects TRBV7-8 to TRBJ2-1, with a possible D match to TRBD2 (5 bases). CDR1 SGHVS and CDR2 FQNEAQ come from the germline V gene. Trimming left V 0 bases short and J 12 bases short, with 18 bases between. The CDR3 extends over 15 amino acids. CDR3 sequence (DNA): TGTGCCAGCAGCTTAGCACTAGATATCATACAAGGGCAGTTCTTC. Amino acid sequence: CASSLALDIIQGQFF.